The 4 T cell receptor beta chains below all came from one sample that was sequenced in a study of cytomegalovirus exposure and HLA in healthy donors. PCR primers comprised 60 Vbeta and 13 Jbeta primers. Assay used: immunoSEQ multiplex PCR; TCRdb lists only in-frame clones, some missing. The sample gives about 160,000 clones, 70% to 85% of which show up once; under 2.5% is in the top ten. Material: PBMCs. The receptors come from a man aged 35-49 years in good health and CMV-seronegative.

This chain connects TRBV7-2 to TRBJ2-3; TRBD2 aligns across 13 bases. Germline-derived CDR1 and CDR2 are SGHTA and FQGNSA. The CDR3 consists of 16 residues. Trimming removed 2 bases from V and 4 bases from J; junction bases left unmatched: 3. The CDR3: CASSLTSGRAADTQYF. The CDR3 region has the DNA TGTGCCAGCAGCTTAACTAGCGGGAGGGCCGCAGATACGCAGTATTTT.

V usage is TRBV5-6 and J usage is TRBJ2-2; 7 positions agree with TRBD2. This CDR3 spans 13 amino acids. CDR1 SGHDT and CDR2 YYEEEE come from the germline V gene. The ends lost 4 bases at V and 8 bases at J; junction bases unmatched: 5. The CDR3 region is CASSPGGGGELFF. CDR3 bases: TGTGCCAGCAGCCCGGGAGGCGGGGGGGAGCTGTTTTTT.

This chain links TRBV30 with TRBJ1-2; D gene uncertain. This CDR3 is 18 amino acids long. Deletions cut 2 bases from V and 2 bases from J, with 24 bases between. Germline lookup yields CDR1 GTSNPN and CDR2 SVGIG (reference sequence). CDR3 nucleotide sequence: TGTGCCTGGAGTTTCCGCTGGAGTGAGGTGGCCGAAAACTATGGCTACACCTTC. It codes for CAWSFRWSEVAENYGYTF.

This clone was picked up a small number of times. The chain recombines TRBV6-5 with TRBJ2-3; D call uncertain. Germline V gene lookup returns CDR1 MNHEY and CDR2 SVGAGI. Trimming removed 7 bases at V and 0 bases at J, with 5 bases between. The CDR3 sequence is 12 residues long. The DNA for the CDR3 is TGTGCCAGCACGTCGAGCACAGATACGCAGTATTTT. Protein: CASTSSTDTQYF.